This entry features one T cell receptor (beta chain) sequence. Its specificity is not known. The same CDR3 arises from other DNA sequences in this sample as well. This entry belongs to a study of a mutant IDH1 vaccine in newly diagnosed glioma. Across the whole study: Either 4-6 weeks after radiotherapy alone or alongside temozolomide, vaccination was begun.

Sequencing was performed with immunoSEQ multiplex PCR; in TCRdb, only in-frame clones are kept and a portion is missing. This table holds under 95,000 clones, 91% found once. CDR3 size: 13 residues. Germline lookup yields CDR1 MNHEY and CDR2 SMNVEV (reference sequence). Trimming shortened V by 2 bases and J by 1 base, and 5 bases separated the two germline ends. As to time point: week 5, during vaccination. The investigators gave 300 ug of mutant IDH1 20-mer peptide in each vaccine dose, together with topical imiquimod. The chain is built from TRBV27 and TRBJ1-1, with D unresolved. The specimen comprised PBMCs, sampled from a glioma patient whose treatment included an IDH1 peptide vaccine. The TCR sequence derives from a woman aged 45 to 65 with glioma. This CDR3 reads CASSLGPNTEAFF. As DNA, the CDR3 is TGTGCCAGCAGTTTAGGACCGAACACTGAAGCTTTCTTT.